A single sample is the source of the 22 T cell receptor beta chains below, sequenced in a study of blood T cell repertoires in COVID-19. Assay used: immunoSEQ multiplex PCR; TCRdb lists only in-frame clones, some missing. This sample has approximately 220,000 clones, with 75% to 90% found just once. The material sequenced was PBMCs or T cells enriched from blood (not recorded which). All receptors come from a woman aged 18-29 years in a cohort exposed to, infected with or recovered from COVID-19 (not recorded which).

This chain uses TRBV12-3 or TRBV12-4 with TRBJ2-7, with D perhaps TRBD2 (7 bases). Trimming removed 5 bases from V and 7 bases from J, with 15 bases in between. The CDR3 has 13 residues. The CDR3 protein is CASSISGTREQYF. The CDR3 DNA sequence: TGTGCCAGCAGTATAAGCGGGACACGAGAGCAGTACTTC.

V gene TRBV5-1 combines with J gene TRBJ1-4; a weak D match, TRBD1 (5 bases). V dropped 5 bases and J dropped 4 bases, with 12 bases sitting between them. This CDR3 is 14 amino acids long. Germline V CDR1 and CDR2: SGHRS, YFSETQ. CDR3 DNA sequence: TGCGCCAGCAGGGCGCGGGACGGTAATGAAAAACTGTTTTTT. Its translation: CASRARDGNEKLFF.

In regard to this clone: Other DNA sequences in this specimen translate into the identical CDR3. The CDR3 coding sequence is TGTGCCAGCAGCTTGGGGACAGGGTATGGCTACACCTTC. It specifies CASSLGTGYGYTF. The chain joins TRBV5-6 to TRBJ1-2; 8 bases are a match to TRBD1. Losses at the gene ends were 0 bases for V and 5 bases for J; bases not matched to a gene: 0. Germline V gene lookup returns CDR1 SGHDT and CDR2 YYEEEE. The CDR3 contains 13 residues.

V is TRBV7-3 and J is TRBJ2-7, with 14 bases identical to TRBD2. Germline lookup yields CDR1 SGHTA and CDR2 FQGTGA. The CDR3 length is 15 residues. With V trimmed by 2 bases and J by 4 bases, 1 base remained unmatched. The CDR3 sequence: CASSLGTSGSYEQYF. The CDR3 DNA follows: TGTGCCAGCAGCTTAGGGACTAGCGGGAGTTACGAGCAGTACTTC.

This chain uses TRBV2 with TRBJ1-1, with 8 positions matching TRBD1. Germline V gives CDR1 SNHLY, CDR2 FYNNEI. J was trimmed by 6 bases and V by 5 bases; bases with no gene match: 8. The length of the CDR3 is 14 residues. CDR3 in amino acids: CASSPRTGPSEAFF. DNA for the CDR3: TGTGCCAGCAGTCCGCGGACAGGGCCGTCTGAAGCTTTCTTT.

This sequence joins TRBV6-1 and TRBJ1-6, with 7 bases identical to TRBD1. CDR1 is MNHNS and CDR2 is SASEGT in the germline V gene. This CDR3 has 15 amino acids. J lost 4 bases, V lost 2 bases, and 2 bases had no gene match. The CDR3 sequence: CASSEPGQYNSPLHF. The CDR3, as DNA: TGTGCCAGCAGTGAACCGGGACAGTATAATTCACCCCTCCACTTT.

The rearrangement links TRBV7-2 to TRBJ1-1, with D unclear. Germline V lookup: CDR1 SGHTA, CDR2 FQGNSA. The CDR3 is 14 residues long. Trimming stripped 1 base from V and 1 base from J, with 7 bases between. The CDR3 sequence: CASSLVSGNTEAFF. DNA of the CDR3: TGTGCCAGCAGCTTAGTATCCGGGAACACTGAAGCTTTCTTT.

The chain uses TRBV29-1 and TRBJ2-4; 11 bases line up with TRBD1. Germline lookup yields CDR1 SQVTM and CDR2 ANQGSEA. The CDR3 covers 12 residues. After removal of 7 bases from V and 8 bases from J, the junction contained 4 bases not matched to a gene. CDR3 sequence: CSAGQGADIQYF. The DNA for the CDR3 is TGCAGCGCTGGACAGGGGGCGGACATTCAGTACTTC.

This clone was detected ten times or more. The rearrangement links TRBV5-1 to TRBJ2-2; TRBD2 might be the D (5 bases). This CDR3 comprises 16 residues. The V gene lost 0 bases and the J gene lost 2 bases, with 11 bases spanning the gap. The germline V gene encodes CDR1 SGHRS and CDR2 YFSETQ. In DNA form, the CDR3 reads TGCGCCAGCAGCTTGGCCGGGCTAGCTAACACCGGGGAGCTGTTTTTT. Residues: CASSLAGLANTGELFF.

V and J are TRBV29-1 and TRBJ2-5, with TRBD2 identical over 7 bases. This CDR3 spans 14 amino acids. V dropped 4 bases and J dropped 1; count of bases not matched to a gene: 6. The germline V gene has CDR1 SQVTM and CDR2 ANQGSEA. CDR3 protein: CSVGGGLLQETQYF. CDR3 nucleotides: TGCAGCGTTGGCGGGGGACTGCTCCAAGAGACCCAGTACTTC.

The chain has TRBV4-2 and TRBJ2-5; TRBD2 matches at 8 bases. This CDR3 comprises 16 residues. Germline V gives CDR1 LGHNA, CDR2 YNFKEQ. J was trimmed by 5 bases and V by 0 bases; bases with no gene match: 8. The CDR3: CASSQDRAGVYETQYF. The CDR3 DNA is TGTGCCAGCAGCCAAGATCGAGCGGGAGTATATGAGACCCAGTACTTC.

The chain joins TRBV4-1 to TRBJ1-4; TRBD1 agrees at 9 bases. CDR1 is MGHRA and CDR2 is YSYEKL in the germline V gene. After removal of 3 bases from V and 7 bases from J, the junction contained 9 bases not matched to a gene. The CDR3 has 16 amino acids. The DNA for the CDR3 is TGCGCCAGCAGCCAGAGTTTGGGACAGGGTGGTGAAAAACTGTTTTTT. Translated, it gives CASSQSLGQGGEKLFF.

The rearrangement joins TRBV5-4 to TRBJ2-3; 11 bases align to TRBD1. The CDR3 is 16 amino acids. Germline trimming cut 4 bases from V and 3 bases from J; bases unmatched to any gene: 7. The germline gives CDR1 SGHNT, CDR2 YYREEE (reference sequence). The chain's CDR3 is CASSRGTGGGTDTQYF. The CDR3 nucleotides read TGTGCCAGCAGCCGGGGGACAGGGGGAGGAACAGATACGCAGTATTTT.

The rearrangement links TRBV6-5 to TRBJ1-4; D remains unclear. Trimming left V 0 bases short and J 0 bases short, with 8 bases between. Germline CDR1 reads MNHEY; CDR2 reads SVGAGI. This CDR3 contains 16 residues. CDR3 sequence reads: CASSYSVRATNEKLFF. As DNA, the CDR3 is TGTGCCAGCAGTTACTCGGTACGGGCAACTAATGAAAAACTGTTTTTT.

This chain links TRBV7-3 with TRBJ2-7, with 9 bases aligning to TRBD2. The V gene end was trimmed by 1 base and the J gene end by 3 bases; junction bases not matched to a gene: 4. In germline, CDR1 is SGHTA, CDR2 FQGTGA. This CDR3 is built from 15 residues. This CDR3 is CASSLRAGGNYEQYF. In nucleotides, the CDR3 is TGTGCCAGCAGCTTAAGAGCGGGAGGTAACTACGAGCAGTACTTC.

The rearrangement links TRBV3-1 (or the pseudogene TRBV3-2) to TRBJ2-3; D is perhaps TRBD2 (6 bases). Germline V gives CDR1 LGHDT, CDR2 YNNKEL (reference sequence). The CDR3 is 15 amino acids. V was trimmed by 10 bases and J by 6 bases, leaving 23 bases between them. The CDR3: CATSLGGPPGDTQYF. CDR3 DNA: TGTGCCACCTCGTTGGGGGGTCCGCCAGGGGATACGCAGTATTTT.

The V call is TRBV3-1 (or the pseudogene TRBV3-2), the J call TRBJ2-5; 9 nucleotides align to TRBD1. Germline loops: CDR1 LGHDT, CDR2 YNNKEL (reference sequence). This CDR3 region has 16 residues. V lost 1 base and J lost 3; bases outside the gene matches: 6. The CDR3 reads CASSQGSTGGKETQYF. The CDR3 DNA sequence: TGTGCCAGCAGCCAAGGGAGCACAGGGGGCAAAGAGACCCAGTACTTC.

The genes are TRBV7-8 and TRBJ1-6; possibly TRBD1 for D (5 bases). The germline gives CDR1 SGHVS, CDR2 FQNEAQ. The CDR3 length is 15 residues. V was shortened by 1 base and J by 10 bases, with 14 bases between the two germline ends. The CDR3 here is CASSLGSVRESPLHF. The CDR3 nucleotides are TGTGCCAGCAGCTTAGGAAGCGTCAGGGAATCACCCCTCCACTTT.

The rearrangement uses TRBV19 and TRBJ2-3; 9 positions agree with TRBD1. In germline, CDR1 is LNHDA, CDR2 SQIVND (reference sequence). J was trimmed by 4 bases and V by 3 bases; bases with no gene match: 8. CDR3 length: 16 residues. In DNA, the CDR3 is TGTGCCAGTAGTATCCAACAGGGGGCGATCCCAGATACGCAGTATTTT. It encodes CASSIQQGAIPDTQYF.

The rearrangement uses TRBV6-1 and TRBJ1-1, with TRBD1 matching 7 bases. V trimming: 2 bases; J trimming: 4 bases; junction bases outside the gene matches: 4. CDR1 MNHNS and CDR2 SASEGT come from the germline V gene. The CDR3 totals 14 residues. The CDR3 region is CASSETYRGTEAFF. The CDR3 DNA follows: TGTGCCAGCAGTGAAACGTACAGGGGCACTGAAGCTTTCTTT.

The rearrangement uses TRBV29-1 and TRBJ1-4, with D perhaps TRBD1 (5 bases). The V end lost 5 bases, the J end lost 3 bases, and 10 bases lay between the germline ends. The CDR3 has 13 residues. In germline, CDR1 is SQVTM, CDR2 ANQGSEA. CDR3 sequence: CSVIRASNEKLFF. The CDR3 coding sequence is TGCAGCGTTATCAGGGCGTCTAATGAAAAACTGTTTTTT.

The J gene is TRBJ2-7, the V gene TRBV3-1 (or the pseudogene TRBV3-2); 7 bases match TRBD1. The germline V gene encodes CDR1 LGHDT and CDR2 YNNKEL (reference sequence). The V segment lost 2 bases and the J segment 1 base; nucleotides outside the gene matches: 8. CDR3 length equals 16 residues. Written as DNA, the CDR3 is TGTGCCAGCAGCCAAAGTCCAAACAGGGGTTCCTACGAGCAGTACTTC. Amino acid sequence: CASSQSPNRGSYEQYF.